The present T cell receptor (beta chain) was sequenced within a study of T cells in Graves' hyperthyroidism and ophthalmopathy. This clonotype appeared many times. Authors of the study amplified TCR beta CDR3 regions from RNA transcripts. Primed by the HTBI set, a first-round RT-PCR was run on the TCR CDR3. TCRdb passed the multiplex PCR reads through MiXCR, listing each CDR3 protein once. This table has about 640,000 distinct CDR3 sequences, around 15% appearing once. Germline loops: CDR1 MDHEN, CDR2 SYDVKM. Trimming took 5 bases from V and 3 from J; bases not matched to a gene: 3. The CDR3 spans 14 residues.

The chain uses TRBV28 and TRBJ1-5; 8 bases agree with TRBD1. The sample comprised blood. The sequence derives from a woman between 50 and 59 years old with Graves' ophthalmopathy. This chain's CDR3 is CASSLRGPNQPQHF. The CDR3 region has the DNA TGTGCCAGCAGTCTCAGGGGGCCCAATCAGCCCCAGCATTTT.